A single T cell receptor beta chain is shown here with its context. Antigen specificity is unknown. Both 60 Vbeta primers and 13 Jbeta primers went into the PCR. Profiled with immunoSEQ multiplex PCR; TCRdb holds only in-frame clones, not every one. The sample comprises 110,000 to 150,000 clones, over 65% of which are singletons, and approximately 4% rests with the top ten. This sample is drawn from a study of cytomegalovirus exposure and HLA in healthy donors. The study, taken as a whole, reports: Donor immune exposure was known only as CMV serostatus. Cytomegalovirus association was listed for around 180 TCR beta chains.

Healthy bone marrow donors made up the donors. Germline CDR1 and CDR2: SNHLY and FYNNEI. The CDR3 is 15 residues long. The ends lost 10 bases at V and 0 bases at J; junction bases unmatched: 7. The sequencing sample was made of PBMCs. This chain connects TRBV2 to TRBJ2-7; TRBD2 aligns across 12 bases. The clonotype originates from a man younger than 35 in good health and CMV-seropositive. The CDR3 DNA follows: TGTGCCATTCACGAGACTAGCGGGAGCTCCTACGAGCAGTACTTC. Protein sequence: CAIHETSGSSYEQYF. Full variable domain (remainder filled in from reference TRBV2 and TRBJ2-7): EPEVTQTPSHQVTQMGQEVILRCVPISNHLYFYWYRQILGQKVEFLVSFYNNEISEKSEIFDDQFSVERPDGSNFTLKIRSTKLEDSAMYFCAIHETSGSSYEQYFGPGTRLTVT.